This T cell receptor (beta chain) was sequenced during a study of CD8 T cells in Susac syndrome. Background on the study: Among the sequenced Susac syndrome patients, roughly 6 had active disease while under ten were in remission.

An amount of RNA that ranged from roughly 0.45 to 1 ug was reverse transcribed with random hexamers. TCRdb reprocessed the immunoSEQ multiplex PCR reads with MiXCR, giving one entry per CDR3 protein. The table shows about 110,000 distinct CDR3 sequences, with approximately 93% occurring only once. As concerns this clonotype: Its antigen is not identified.

Points from the study as a whole: Total CD8+ repertoires held 15 to 20 Susac-specific public clones, while CD8+ TEMRA repertoires held a few.

This TCR derives from a human donor with Susac syndrome. Sequencing was carried out using CD8+ T cells from PBMCs.

The CDR3 sequence: CASSPGQGTGELFF. The CDR3 DNA sequence: TGTGCCAGCAGCCCCGGACAGGGCACCGGGGAGCTGTTTTTT. The chain combines TRBV16 with TRBJ2-2; 8 nucleotides align to TRBD1. Germline V gives CDR1 KGHSY, CDR2 FQNENV. This CDR3 is 14 amino acids long. V lost 4 bases, J lost 4 bases, and 2 bases stayed unmatched. The full variable domain, with the rest looked up from reference TRBV16 and TRBJ2-2, is GEEVAQTPKHLVRGEGQKAKLYCAPIKGHSYVFWYQQVLKNEFKFLISFQNENVFDETGMPKERFSAKCLPNSPCSLEIQATKLEDSAVYFCASSPGQGTGELFFGEGSRLTVL.